Listed below are T cell receptor beta chains from one sample, sequenced in a study of response to subunit inactivated influenza vaccine. TCRdb reprocessed the RT-PCR reads via MiXCR and lists one record per CDR3 protein. The data contain under 950,000 distinct CDR3 sequences, 21% of them seen just once; the ten biggest clones take up about 9.4%. Source: PBMCs from blood, taken about 5 days after vaccination. These receptors originate from a man aged 50 to 59 who received an inactivated influenza vaccine. CDR3s include the opening cysteine and the closing phenylalanine or tryptophan. A D gene is named only where the DNA matches it firmly. A clone size is listed for some rows: how often the clone was seen (once, few, many), or a class if it is expanded.

V	J	D	size	DNA	CDR3
TRBV5-1	TRBJ2-1	TRBD2	many	TGCGCCAGCAGCTTGGGAGGGACTAGCGGGAATGAGCAGTTCTTC	CASSLGGTSGNEQFF
TRBV20-1	TRBJ2-3	NA	NA	TGCAGTGCTGCCGAGGGGGGGCGCACAGATACGCAGTATTTT	CSAAEGGRTDTQYF
TRBV6-1	TRBJ2-1	NA	many	TGTGCCAGCAGTGATACGGGGACACCGTTCTTC	CASSDTGTPFF
TRBV20-1	TRBJ1-1	NA	few	TGCAGTGCTAGAGAGCTCCCAGTTAACACTGAAGCTTTCTTT	CSARELPVNTEAFF
TRBV11-2	TRBJ2-5	NA	NA	TGTGCCAGCAGCTTAGAGCCAGGGGGGGCGAAGACCCAGTACTTC	CASSLEPGGAKTQYF
TRBV5-6	TRBJ2-2	NA	few	TGTGCCAGCAGCTTGTTCGGGCCGGTCACCGGGGAGCTGTTTTTT	CASSLFGPVTGELFF
TRBV20-1	TRBJ2-1	TRBD2	NA	TGCAGTGCTAGCCCGACTAGCGCTTACAATGAGCAGTTCTTC	CSASPTSAYNEQFF
TRBV29-1	TRBJ1-2	NA	NA	TGCAGCGTTGATGGGGGGCCCCCCCCACGCTATGGCTACACCTTC	CSVDGGPPPRYGYTF
TRBV6-1	TRBJ2-7	NA	many	TGTGCCAGCAGTCCCGGCCCTAGTAGGAGCCTCTACGAGCAGTACTTC	CASSPGPSRSLYEQYF
TRBV10-3	TRBJ2-5	NA	many	TGTGCCATCAGTGCCCAGGGGTGGGAGACCCAGTACTTC	CAISAQGWETQYF
TRBV5-1	TRBJ1-1	NA	few	TGCGCCAGCAGCTTGCGGCAGCTTGCTGAAGCTTTCTTT	CASSLRQLAEAFF
TRBV29-1	TRBJ2-2	NA	NA	TGCAGCGTTGGCAAGGGTGCCGGGGAGCTGTTTTTT	CSVGKGAGELFF
TRBV18	TRBJ2-5	TRBD2	NA	TGTGCCAGCTCACCCTTACTAGCGAATCTTGAGACCCAGTACTTC	CASSPLLANLETQYF
TRBV5-1	TRBJ2-2	NA	NA	TGCGCCAGCAGGAAGAGGGTAGTGGGGACCGGGGAGCTGTTTTTT	CASRKRVVGTGELFF
TRBV7-6	TRBJ1-1	NA	NA	TGTGCCAGCAGATCCGTTAAGAACATGAACACTGAAGCTTTCTTT	CASRSVKNMNTEAFF
TRBV6-2/TRBV6-3	TRBJ2-1	TRBD1	NA	TGTGCCAGCAGCCAGGACAGGGGGTTCTACAATGAGCAGTTCTTC	CASSQDRGFYNEQFF
TRBV20-1	TRBJ2-1	NA	NA	TGCAGTGCTAGTAAAGGGGGGGCTTACAATGAGCAGTTCTTC	CSASKGGAYNEQFF
TRBV12-3/TRBV12-4	TRBJ2-2	TRBD2	few	TGTGCCAGCAGTTTAAGCGGGGGGGCTTCCGGGGAGCTGTTTTTT	CASSLSGGASGELFF
TRBV4-3	TRBJ2-2	TRBD1	many	TGCGCCAGCAGCCAAGACTGGACAGGGCCCATGGAGCTGTTTTTT	CASSQDWTGPMELFF
TRBV18	TRBJ1-5	NA	NA	TGTGCCAGCTCACCGCGAGGGGTCCAAAGCAATCAGCCCCAGCATTTT	CASSPRGVQSNQPQHF
TRBV27	TRBJ2-1	NA	many	TGTGCCACCACGGGGCAGGGGAGCTACAATGAGCAGTTCTTC	CATTGQGSYNEQFF
TRBV7-8	TRBJ2-2	NA	few	TGTGCCAGCAGCTTAGTTGGATGGAATAGTGCCGGGGAGCTGTTTTTT	CASSLVGWNSAGELFF
TRBV6-1	TRBJ2-5	NA	NA	TGTGCCAGCAGGCCGGAGTTGTACCAAGAGACCCAGTACTTC	CASRPELYQETQYF
TRBV12-3/TRBV12-4	TRBJ1-6	NA	many	TGTGCCAGCAGTTTATCGGGCATTAGAAGCTCACCCCTCCACTTT	CASSLSGIRSSPLHF
TRBV30	TRBJ2-7	NA	NA	TGTGCCTGGAGTATTCTCTCCGGGGTCCCCTACGAGCAGTACTTC	CAWSILSGVPYEQYF
TRBV2	TRBJ2-7	NA	NA	TGTGCCAGCACCCGAGGGTGGAGCTACGAGCAGTACTTC	CASTRGWSYEQYF
TRBV10-3	TRBJ2-3	TRBD1	NA	TGTGCCATCAGTGATATCCCTGGGACAGGTCTTACAGATACGCAGTATTTT	CAISDIPGTGLTDTQYF
TRBV4-1	TRBJ2-2	NA	few	TGCGCCAGCAGCCAAGCAGACACCGGGGAGCTGTTTTTT	CASSQADTGELFF
TRBV5-6	TRBJ1-4	NA	NA	TGTGCCAGCAGCTTGAGCCCGGGAGAAAAACTGTTTTTT	CASSLSPGEKLFF
TRBV28	TRBJ1-2	NA	NA	TGTGCCAGCAGTTTAACGGTCACTAACTATGGCTACACCTTC	CASSLTVTNYGYTF
TRBV6-1	TRBJ2-3	NA	few	TGTGCCAGCAGTGACGGGTCTCCCGCCACAGATACGCAGTATTTT	CASSDGSPATDTQYF
TRBV5-1	TRBJ1-4	NA	few	TGCGCCAGCAGCTTGGTACCCGCAACTAATGAAAAACTGTTTTTT	CASSLVPATNEKLFF
TRBV6-1	TRBJ2-7	NA	NA	TGTACCAGCAGTGAAGTGGCCGGCTCCTACGAGCAGTACTTC	CTSSEVAGSYEQYF
TRBV11-2	TRBJ2-1	TRBD2	few	TGTGCCAGCAGCTCGGCAGCGGGAGGGACCTACAATGAGCAGTTCTTC	CASSSAAGGTYNEQFF
TRBV24-1	TRBJ2-1	TRBD2	NA	TGTGCCACCAGTGATACCCTAGCGGGAGGTTTGAATGAGCAGTTCTTC	CATSDTLAGGLNEQFF
TRBV20-1	TRBJ2-7	NA	NA	TGCAGTGCCCGGGTGGAGGTCCAGGACCCCTACGAGCAGTACTTC	CSARVEVQDPYEQYF
TRBV20-1	TRBJ2-3	TRBD2	once	TGCAGTGCTAACGGGGGGGGCCTCGCGGATACGCAGTATTTT	CSANGGGLADTQYF
TRBV11-2	TRBJ2-7	TRBD1	many	TGTGCCAGCAGCGGAAGACAGGGGACCCGACCGACCGTCTTCTACGAGCAGTACTTC	CASSGRQGTRPTVFYEQYF
TRBV5-6	TRBJ2-7	NA	few	TGTGCCAGCAGCCCCGGGACCATCGAGCAGTACTTC	CASSPGTIEQYF
TRBV20-1	TRBJ1-2	NA	NA	TGCAGTGCTAACGAACGCGTCGTCAGGGATATTCATGGCTACACCTTC	CSANERVVRDIHGYTF
TRBV21-1	TRBJ2-1	NA	once	TGTGCCAGCAGCAAAGGCGGGACCGCGGACAATGAGCAGTTCTTC	CASSKGGTADNEQFF
TRBV4-1	TRBJ2-1	NA	few	TGCGCCAGCAGCCAAGCGCGAAGTTACAATGAGCAGTTCTTC	CASSQARSYNEQFF
TRBV27	TRBJ2-1	TRBD2	few	TGTGCCAGCAGTCCGCCGGGGGGGATTCTCAGGGGTGAGCAGTTCTTC	CASSPPGGILRGEQFF
TRBV19	TRBJ1-5	NA	few	TGTGCCAGTAGTACGACAGGCTTCAATCAGCCCCAGCATTTT	CASSTTGFNQPQHF
TRBV29-1	TRBJ2-5	NA	few	TGCAGCGTTGCCCCCCATTCGTCGGGCCAAGAGACCCAGTACTTC	CSVAPHSSGQETQYF
TRBV6-2/TRBV6-3	TRBJ2-2	NA	NA	TGTGCCAGCAGGTACTTCCACAGGGCTAACACCGGGGAGCTGTTTTTT	CASRYFHRANTGELFF
TRBV7-2	TRBJ2-7	TRBD2	many	TGTGCCAGTTCTAGCGGGCTCTACGAGCAGTACTTC	CASSSGLYEQYF
TRBV5-1	TRBJ2-1	NA	NA	TGCGCCAGCAGCTTGGAGACAGCCACCTACAATGAGCAGTTCTTC	CASSLETATYNEQFF